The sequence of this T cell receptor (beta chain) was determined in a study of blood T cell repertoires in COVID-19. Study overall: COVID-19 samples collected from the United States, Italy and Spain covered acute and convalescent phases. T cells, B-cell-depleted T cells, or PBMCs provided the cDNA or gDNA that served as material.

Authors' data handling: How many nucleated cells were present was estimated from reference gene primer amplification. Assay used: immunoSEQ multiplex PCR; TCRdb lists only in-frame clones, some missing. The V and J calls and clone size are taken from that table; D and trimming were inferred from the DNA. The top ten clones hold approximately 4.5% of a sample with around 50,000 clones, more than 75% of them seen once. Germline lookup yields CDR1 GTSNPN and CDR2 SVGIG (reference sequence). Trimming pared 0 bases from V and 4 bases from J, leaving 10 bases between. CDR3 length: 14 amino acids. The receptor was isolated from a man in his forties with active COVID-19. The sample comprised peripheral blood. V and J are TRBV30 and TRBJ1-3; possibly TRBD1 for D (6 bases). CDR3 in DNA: TGTGCCTGGAGTGTAACAGGGTTAGGAAACACCATATATTTT. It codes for CAWSVTGLGNTIYF.